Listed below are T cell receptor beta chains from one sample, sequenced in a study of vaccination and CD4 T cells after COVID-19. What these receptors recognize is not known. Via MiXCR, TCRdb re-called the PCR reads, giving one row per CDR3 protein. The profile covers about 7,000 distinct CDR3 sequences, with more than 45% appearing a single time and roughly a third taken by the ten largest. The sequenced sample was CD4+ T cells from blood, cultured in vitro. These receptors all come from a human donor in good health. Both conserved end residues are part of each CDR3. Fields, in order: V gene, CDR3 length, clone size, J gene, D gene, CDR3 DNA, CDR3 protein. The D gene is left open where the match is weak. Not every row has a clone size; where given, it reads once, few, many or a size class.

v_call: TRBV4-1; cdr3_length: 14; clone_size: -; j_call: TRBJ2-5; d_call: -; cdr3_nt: TGCGCCAGCAGCCCGAGCCCTAGCGAAGAGACCCAGTACTTC; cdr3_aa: CASSPSPSEETQYF
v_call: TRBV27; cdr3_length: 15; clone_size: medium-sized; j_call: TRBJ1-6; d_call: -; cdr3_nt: TGTGCCAGCAGTCCCTCGGACATTGGTAATTCACCCCTCCACTTT; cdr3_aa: CASSPSDIGNSPLHF
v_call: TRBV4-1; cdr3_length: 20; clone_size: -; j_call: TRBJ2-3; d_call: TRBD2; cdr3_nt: TGCGCCAGCAGCCAAGATTACCAGCGGGGGGCCCCATATAGCACAGATACGCAGTATTTT; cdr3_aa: CASSQDYQRGAPYSTDTQYF
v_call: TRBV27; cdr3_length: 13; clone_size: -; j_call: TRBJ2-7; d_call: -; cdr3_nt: TGTGCCAGCAGTAGGTATAGCCGCTACGAGCAGTACTTC; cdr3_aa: CASSRYSRYEQYF
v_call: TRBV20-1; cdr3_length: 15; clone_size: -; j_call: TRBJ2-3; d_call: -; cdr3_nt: TGCAGTGCTGCAATAGTGGGGGATAGCACAGATACGCAGTATTTT; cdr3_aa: CSAAIVGDSTDTQYF
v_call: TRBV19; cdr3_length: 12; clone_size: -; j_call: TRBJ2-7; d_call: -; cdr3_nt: TGTGCCAGTAAGGGAGGAGGGTACGAGCAGTACTTC; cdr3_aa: CASKGGGYEQYF
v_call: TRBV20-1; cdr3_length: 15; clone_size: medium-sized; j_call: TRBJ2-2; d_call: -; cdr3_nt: TGCAGTGCTAAGCCAAAGGCAGGTGGTGCCGGGGAGCTGTTTTTT; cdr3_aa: CSAKPKAGGAGELFF
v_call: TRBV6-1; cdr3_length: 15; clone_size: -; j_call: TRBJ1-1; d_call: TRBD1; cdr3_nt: TGTGCCAGCAGAACTGACAGGGCCATGAACACTGAAGCTTTCTTT; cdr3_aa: CASRTDRAMNTEAFF
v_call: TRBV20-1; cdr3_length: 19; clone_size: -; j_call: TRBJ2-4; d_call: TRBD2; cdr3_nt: TGCAGTGCTAGAGATAGGACTAGCGGGGGGGATCAAGTCAAAAACATTCAGTACTTC; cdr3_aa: CSARDRTSGGDQVKNIQYF
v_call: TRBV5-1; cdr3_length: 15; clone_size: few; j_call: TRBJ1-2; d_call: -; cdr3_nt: TGCGCCAGCAGCTTGGACGGGCCCCCCCACTATGGCTACACCTTC; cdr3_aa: CASSLDGPPHYGYTF
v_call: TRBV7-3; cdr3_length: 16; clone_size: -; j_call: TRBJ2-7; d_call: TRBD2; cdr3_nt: TGTGCCAGCAGCTTAAATGGCAGAAAGGTGGGAGGGGAGCAGTACTTC; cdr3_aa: CASSLNGRKVGGEQYF
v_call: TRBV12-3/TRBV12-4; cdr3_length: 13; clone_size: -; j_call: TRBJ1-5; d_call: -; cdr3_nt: TGTGCCAGCAGTTTAACGGGGAATCAGCCCCAGCATTTT; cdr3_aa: CASSLTGNQPQHF
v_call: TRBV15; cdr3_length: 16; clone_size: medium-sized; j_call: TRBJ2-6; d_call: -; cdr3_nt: TGTGCCACCAGCAAACGCAAGGGGTCAGGGGCCAACGTCCTGACTTTC; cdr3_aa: CATSKRKGSGANVLTF
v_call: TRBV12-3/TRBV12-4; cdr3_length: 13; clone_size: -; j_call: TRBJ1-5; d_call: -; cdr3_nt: TGTGCCAGCAGTACCAGGTTGGAACAGCCCCAGCATTTT; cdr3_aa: CASSTRLEQPQHF
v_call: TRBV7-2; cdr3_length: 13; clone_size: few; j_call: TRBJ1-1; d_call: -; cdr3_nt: TGTGCCAGCAGCTTAGGTTCAGGGGCTGAAGCTTTCTTT; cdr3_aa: CASSLGSGAEAFF
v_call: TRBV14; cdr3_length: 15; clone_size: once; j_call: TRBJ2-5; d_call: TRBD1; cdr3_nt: TGTGCCAGCAGCCAAGGCACAGGGGCAGGGGAGACCCAGTACTTC; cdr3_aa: CASSQGTGAGETQYF
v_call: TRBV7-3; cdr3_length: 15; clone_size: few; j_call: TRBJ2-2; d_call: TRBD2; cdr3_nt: TGTGCCAGCAGCCGGGGGGGAGACAACACCGGGGAGCTGTTTTTT; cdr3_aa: CASSRGGDNTGELFF
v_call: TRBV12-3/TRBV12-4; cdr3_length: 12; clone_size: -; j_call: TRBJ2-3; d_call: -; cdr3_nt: TGTGCCAGCAGTCTTAGTGGGGATACGCAGTATTTT; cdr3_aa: CASSLSGDTQYF
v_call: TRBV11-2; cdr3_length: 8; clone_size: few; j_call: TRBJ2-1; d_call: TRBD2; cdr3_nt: TGTGCCAGCTTAGCGGGGTTCTTC; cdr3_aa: CASLAGFF
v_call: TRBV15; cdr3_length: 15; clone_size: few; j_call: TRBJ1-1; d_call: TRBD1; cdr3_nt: TGTGCCACTGGGGAAACGGACAGGCAAAACACTGAAGCTTTCTTT; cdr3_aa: CATGETDRQNTEAFF
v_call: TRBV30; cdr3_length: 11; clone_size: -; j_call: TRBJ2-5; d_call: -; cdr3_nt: TGTGCCTGGAGCTCACAAGAGACCCAGTACTTC; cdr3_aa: CAWSSQETQYF
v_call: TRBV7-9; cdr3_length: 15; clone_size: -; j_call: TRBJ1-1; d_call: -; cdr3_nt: TGTGCCAGCAGCCTTGTTGGGGCCGCCAACACTGAAGCTTTCTTT; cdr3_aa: CASSLVGAANTEAFF
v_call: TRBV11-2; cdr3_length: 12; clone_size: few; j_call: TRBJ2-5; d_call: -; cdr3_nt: TGTGCCAGCAGCTCCGAGAGTGAGACCCAGTACTTC; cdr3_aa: CASSSESETQYF
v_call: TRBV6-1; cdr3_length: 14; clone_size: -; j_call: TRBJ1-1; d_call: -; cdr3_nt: TGTGCCAGCAGTCCTACTTTCTTGGAGGCTGAAGCTTTCTTT; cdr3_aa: CASSPTFLEAEAFF
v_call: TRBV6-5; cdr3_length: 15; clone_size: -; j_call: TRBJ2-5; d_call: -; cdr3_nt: TGTGCCAGCAGTTCTGTTGTAGACAGCCTAGTGACCCAGTACTTC; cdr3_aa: CASSSVVDSLVTQYF
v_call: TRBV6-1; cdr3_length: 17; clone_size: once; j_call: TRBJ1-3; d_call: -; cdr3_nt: TGTGCCAGCAGTGAAAGGGCCGGGGGGGGGTCTGGAAACACCATATATTTT; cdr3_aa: CASSERAGGGSGNTIYF
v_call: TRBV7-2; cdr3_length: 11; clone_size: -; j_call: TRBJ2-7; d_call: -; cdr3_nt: TGTGCCAGCAGCGAGGGACCCCTGCAGTACTTC; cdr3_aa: CASSEGPLQYF
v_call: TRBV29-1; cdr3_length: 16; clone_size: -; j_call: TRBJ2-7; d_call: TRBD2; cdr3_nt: TGCAGCGTTGAAGATCTTGGAGCGGGAACCGCCTACGAGCAGTACTTC; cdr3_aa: CSVEDLGAGTAYEQYF
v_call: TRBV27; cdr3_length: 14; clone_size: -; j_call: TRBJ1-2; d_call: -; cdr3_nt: TGTGCCAGCAGGACAGGACCCTGGGACCGGGGCTACACCTTC; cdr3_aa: CASRTGPWDRGYTF
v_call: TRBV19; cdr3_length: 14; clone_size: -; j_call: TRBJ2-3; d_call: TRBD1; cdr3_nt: TGTGCCAGTTGGGGACAGACTCCCACAGATACGCAGTATTTT; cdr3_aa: CASWGQTPTDTQYF
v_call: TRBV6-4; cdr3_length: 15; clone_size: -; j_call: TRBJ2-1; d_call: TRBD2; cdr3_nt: TGTGCCAGCAGGCCGACTAGCGGGGGGTCAATGGAGCAGTTCTTC; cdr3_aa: CASRPTSGGSMEQFF
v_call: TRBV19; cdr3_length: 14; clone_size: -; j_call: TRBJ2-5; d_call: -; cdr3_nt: TGTGCCAGTAGTCCTTCCGTCGATTTAGGGACCCAGTACTTC; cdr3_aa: CASSPSVDLGTQYF